Listed below are T cell receptor beta chains from one sample, sequenced in a study of cytomegalovirus exposure and HLA in healthy donors. Assay used: immunoSEQ multiplex PCR; TCRdb lists only in-frame clones, some missing. The profile covers about 60,000 clones, with less than 85% appearing a single time and 15% to 20% taken by the ten largest. The material sequenced was PBMCs. The receptors originated from an older woman in good health and CMV-seropositive. Each CDR3 is given with its conserved first and last residue. The D gene is left open where the match is weak. Some rows have no size entry. The others give once, few or many, or a class for an expanded clone.

cdr3_nt: TGTGCCAGCAGCCCGGACAGGGGAAGTCAGCCCCAGCATTTT; cdr3_aa: CASSPDRGSQPQHF; d_call: TRBD1; j_call: TRBJ1-5; clone_size: NA; v_call: TRBV28
cdr3_nt: TGTGCCAGCAGCTTTACAGGGGGCGGTGAAGCTTTCTTT; cdr3_aa: CASSFTGGGEAFF; d_call: TRBD1; j_call: TRBJ1-1; clone_size: NA; v_call: TRBV5-6
cdr3_nt: TGCGCCAGCAGCTTGGCGGAGGGAATGAACACTGAAGCTTTCTTT; cdr3_aa: CASSLAEGMNTEAFF; d_call: NA; j_call: TRBJ1-1; clone_size: NA; v_call: TRBV5-1
cdr3_nt: TGTGCCAGCAGGCGGCAGGGATTAAACACTGAAGCTTTCTTT; cdr3_aa: CASRRQGLNTEAFF; d_call: NA; j_call: TRBJ1-1; clone_size: NA; v_call: TRBV28
cdr3_nt: TGTGCCAGCAGTTCGGGACAAACACTGTACGAGCAGTACTTC; cdr3_aa: CASSSGQTLYEQYF; d_call: NA; j_call: TRBJ2-7; clone_size: few; v_call: TRBV6-5
cdr3_nt: TGTGCCAGCAGCGCCACAGGGGGAGGTCAGCCCCAGCATTTT; cdr3_aa: CASSATGGGQPQHF; d_call: TRBD1; j_call: TRBJ1-5; clone_size: NA; v_call: TRBV7-2
cdr3_nt: TGTGCCAGCAGCTTTTTGAGGGCCCAGACCTATGGCTACACCTTC; cdr3_aa: CASSFLRAQTYGYTF; d_call: NA; j_call: TRBJ1-2; clone_size: NA; v_call: TRBV5-8
cdr3_nt: TGCGCCAGCAGCCAAGCTGCAACTAATGAAAAACTGTTTTTT; cdr3_aa: CASSQAATNEKLFF; d_call: NA; j_call: TRBJ1-4; clone_size: NA; v_call: TRBV4-1
cdr3_nt: TGTGCCAGCAGTCCAGGTAAGCGGAAGTGCACCGGGGAGCTGTTTTTT; cdr3_aa: CASSPGKRKCTGELFF; d_call: NA; j_call: TRBJ2-2; clone_size: NA; v_call: TRBV21-1
cdr3_nt: TGTGCCAGCAGCTTGACGTCCAGGGGGTACAATGAGCAGTTCTTC; cdr3_aa: CASSLTSRGYNEQFF; d_call: TRBD1; j_call: TRBJ2-1; clone_size: NA; v_call: TRBV7-2
cdr3_nt: TGTGCCAGCAGCTTGTCACTCGGGGAGACCCAGTACTTC; cdr3_aa: CASSLSLGETQYF; d_call: NA; j_call: TRBJ2-5; clone_size: few; v_call: TRBV7-8
cdr3_nt: TGTGCCAGCAGTTTCCGGGACAGGGACCTCTATGGCTACACCTTC; cdr3_aa: CASSFRDRDLYGYTF; d_call: TRBD1; j_call: TRBJ1-2; clone_size: NA; v_call: TRBV28
cdr3_nt: TGTGCCAGCTCCCCCGGGCGGGGGGCCTACAATGAGCAGTTCTTC; cdr3_aa: CASSPGRGAYNEQFF; d_call: TRBD2; j_call: TRBJ2-1; clone_size: NA; v_call: TRBV18
cdr3_nt: TGCGCCAGCAGCCAAGGGAGAGGCTACACCTTC; cdr3_aa: CASSQGRGYTF; d_call: NA; j_call: TRBJ1-2; clone_size: NA; v_call: TRBV4-3
cdr3_nt: TGTGCCAGCAGTGAGCAAGGGGCAGGCTATGGCTACACCTTC; cdr3_aa: CASSEQGAGYGYTF; d_call: NA; j_call: TRBJ1-2; clone_size: NA; v_call: TRBV2
cdr3_nt: TGTGCCAGCAGCCGAATTGGGGGGACAGTCTATGGCTACACCTTC; cdr3_aa: CASSRIGGTVYGYTF; d_call: TRBD1; j_call: TRBJ1-2; clone_size: NA; v_call: TRBV6-5
cdr3_nt: TGTGCCTGGATCCCAGGGGGCGAATCACCCCTCCACTTT; cdr3_aa: CAWIPGGESPLHF; d_call: TRBD1; j_call: TRBJ1-6; clone_size: NA; v_call: TRBV30
cdr3_nt: TGTGCCAGCAGCTTGGGAGAGGGTTATGGCTACACCTTC; cdr3_aa: CASSLGEGYGYTF; d_call: NA; j_call: TRBJ1-2; clone_size: NA; v_call: TRBV5-6
cdr3_nt: TGCGCCAGCAGCCAAGGACACCAGGGTTCCACTGAAGCTTTCTTT; cdr3_aa: CASSQGHQGSTEAFF; d_call: NA; j_call: TRBJ1-1; clone_size: NA; v_call: TRBV4-1
cdr3_nt: TGTGCCAGCAGCCCCTCGGGGGGTTTTGATACGCAGTATTTT; cdr3_aa: CASSPSGGFDTQYF; d_call: TRBD2; j_call: TRBJ2-3; clone_size: NA; v_call: TRBV5-4
cdr3_nt: TGTGCCAGCAGCCCCCTGGGACTGACTAACTATGGCTACACCTTC; cdr3_aa: CASSPLGLTNYGYTF; d_call: NA; j_call: TRBJ1-2; clone_size: once; v_call: TRBV7-9
cdr3_nt: TGTGCCAGCAGCTTCTCAAGGACAGGGAACCGAAACACCATATATTTT; cdr3_aa: CASSFSRTGNRNTIYF; d_call: TRBD1; j_call: TRBJ1-3; clone_size: NA; v_call: TRBV7-9
cdr3_nt: TGTGCCAGCAGCGGGCAGGGCTACGAGCAGTACTTC; cdr3_aa: CASSGQGYEQYF; d_call: NA; j_call: TRBJ2-7; clone_size: NA; v_call: TRBV7-2
cdr3_nt: TGCGCCAGCAGCTTCGGGACTCCCGGCACAGATACGCAGTATTTT; cdr3_aa: CASSFGTPGTDTQYF; d_call: NA; j_call: TRBJ2-3; clone_size: NA; v_call: TRBV5-1
cdr3_nt: TGTTCCAGCAGCCCCCTAGGCGGGGGGGCCTCGGGCTCCTACAATGAGCAGTTCTTC; cdr3_aa: CSSSPLGGGASGSYNEQFF; d_call: TRBD2; j_call: TRBJ2-1; clone_size: NA; v_call: TRBV7-9
cdr3_nt: TGTGCCAGCAGTGAACTCGGTTGGAGTGCTTTCTTT; cdr3_aa: CASSELGWSAFF; d_call: NA; j_call: TRBJ1-1; clone_size: NA; v_call: TRBV6-5
cdr3_nt: TGTGCCAGTAAAGGACAGGGGGCCTCCTACGAGCAGTACTTC; cdr3_aa: CASKGQGASYEQYF; d_call: TRBD1; j_call: TRBJ2-7; clone_size: NA; v_call: TRBV19
cdr3_nt: TGTGCCAGCTCACCGGACAGGGAGGCAGATACGCAGTATTTT; cdr3_aa: CASSPDREADTQYF; d_call: TRBD1; j_call: TRBJ2-3; clone_size: few; v_call: TRBV18
cdr3_nt: TGTGCCAGCAGCTTCAAGCGGGGCTTGAACACCGGGGAGCTGTTTTTT; cdr3_aa: CASSFKRGLNTGELFF; d_call: TRBD2; j_call: TRBJ2-2; clone_size: few; v_call: TRBV7-3
cdr3_nt: TGTGCCAGCAAGACTAGCGGGGGGTCTAGCACAGATACGCAGTATTTT; cdr3_aa: CASKTSGGSSTDTQYF; d_call: TRBD2; j_call: TRBJ2-3; clone_size: NA; v_call: TRBV13